This T cell receptor (beta chain) was sequenced in a study of T cells in Graves' hyperthyroidism and ophthalmopathy. This clonotype appeared many times. CDR3 length: 14 residues. Per germline, CDR1 LGHDT and CDR2 YNNKEL (reference sequence). V gave up 5 bases and J gave up 6 bases, with 16 bases separating them. TCR beta CDR3 regions were amplified from RNA. A set of HTBI primers served as the primers for a first-round RT-PCR of the TCR CDR3. MiXCR, run by TCRdb on the multiplex PCR reads, gives a single entry per CDR3 protein. Of some 360,000 distinct CDR3 sequences in the sample, approximately 15% are singletons; the top ten hold roughly 9.6%.

The specimen sequenced was blood. The V call is TRBV3-1, the J call TRBJ1-1, with a weak D call TRBD1 (5 bases). The source of this sequence is a woman between 55 and 75 years old with Graves' hyperthyroidism. Here the CDR3 DNA reads TGTGCCAGCAGCTCTTCCCAGGGCAAGGCTGAAGCTTTCTTT. Translating it yields CASSSSQGKAEAFF.